These 25 T cell receptor beta chains came from one sample sequenced in a study of T cell responses to AZD1222 COVID-19 vaccine. Data came from immunoSEQ multiplex PCR; TCRdb stores just in-frame clones and leaves some out. The sample lists about 85,000 clones; 80% to 90% were seen once. Material: peripheral blood, obtained on day 0 of AZD1222 vaccination. The receptors shown here come from an adult in good health.

The CDR3: CASSESIGVRNTIYF. DNA for the CDR3: TGTGCCAGCAGTGAAAGCATCGGTGTGAGAAACACCATATATTTT. This sequence joins TRBV6-1 and TRBJ1-3; D is uncertain. Germline CDR1 and CDR2: MNHNS and SASEGT. This CDR3 region has 15 residues. V gave up 2 bases and J gave up 5 bases, with 13 bases separating them.

The genes are TRBV5-1 and TRBJ1-1; no definite D call. Germline values: CDR1 SGHRS, CDR2 YFSETQ. V lost 2 bases to trimming and J lost 1 base, with 6 bases between them. This CDR3 has 13 residues. CDR3 loop: CASSFGSNTEAFF. The CDR3 DNA reads as TGCGCCAGCAGCTTCGGATCGAACACTGAAGCTTTCTTT.

V usage is TRBV4-1 and J usage is TRBJ1-4, with TRBD1 identical over 9 bases. The trim removed 1 base at V and 5 bases at J, leaving 11 bases unmatched. The CDR3 is made up of 18 amino acids. Germline loops: CDR1 MGHRA, CDR2 YSYEKL. In DNA, the CDR3 is TGCGCCAGCAGCCAAGTCCTTAACAGGGGGCAGAACAATGAAAAACTGTTTTTT. Translated: CASSQVLNRGQNNEKLFF.

The gene calls are TRBV28 and TRBJ2-7; D might be TRBD2 (7 bases). Deletions cut 7 bases from V and 8 bases from J, with 15 bases between. The CDR3 extends over 12 amino acids. Looked up from germline, CDR1 is MDHEN and CDR2 is SYDVKM. The DNA for the CDR3 is TGTGCCAGCAACCTAGGGGGGGAGAAGCAGTACTTC. Its protein is CASNLGGEKQYF.

The chain combines TRBV27 with TRBJ1-6; D not certain. This CDR3 is built from 17 residues. With 3 bases removed from V and 0 bases from J, the gap between germline ends came to 12 bases. The germline gives CDR1 MNHEY, CDR2 SMNVEV (reference sequence). The CDR3 loop reads CASSFQSSTSYNSPLHF. Written as DNA, the CDR3 is TGTGCCAGCAGTTTTCAAAGCAGTACCTCCTATAATTCACCCCTCCACTTT.

This clone was counted a single time. The rearrangement links TRBV7-9 to TRBJ1-5; weak D call: TRBD1 (6 bases). The germline gives CDR1 SEHNR, CDR2 FQNEAQ (reference sequence). The CDR3 totals 14 residues. V was clipped by 5 bases and J by 7 bases, with 15 bases between them. Here the CDR3 DNA reads TGTGCCAGCAGCCTTCAGGGGCCACCACAGCCCCAGCATTTT. It specifies CASSLQGPPQPQHF.

The rearrangement joins TRBV18 to TRBJ2-2; D uncertain. V lost 2 bases to trimming and J lost 4 bases, with 17 bases between them. From germline, CDR1 is KGHSH and CDR2 LQKENI. The CDR3 loop spans 17 amino acids. Here the CDR3 DNA reads TGTGCCAGCTCACCAAGCCCCTTTAGGGAAGTCACCGGGGAGCTGTTTTTT. It translates to CASSPSPFREVTGELFF.

The rearrangement links TRBV27 to TRBJ2-5; D remains unclear. This CDR3 spans 12 amino acids. The V end lost 8 bases, the J end lost 7 bases, and 14 bases lay between the germline ends. Per the germline V gene, CDR1 is MNHEY and CDR2 is SMNVEV (reference sequence). The CDR3 sequence: CASGIGPWTQYF. CDR3 DNA: TGTGCCAGCGGAATTGGACCGTGGACCCAGTACTTC.

This clone appeared a single time. V usage is TRBV25-1 and J usage is TRBJ2-5; TRBD2 matches at 7 bases. V dropped 4 bases and J dropped 2; count of bases not matched to a gene: 10. The CDR3 sequence is 16 residues long. The V gene's germline CDR1 is MGHDK and CDR2 SYGVNS. CDR3 amino acids: CASSAPRREGQETQYF. The CDR3 DNA follows: TGTGCCAGCAGTGCCCCGAGGAGGGAGGGTCAAGAGACCCAGTACTTC.

The chain uses TRBV19 and TRBJ2-3, with D perhaps TRBD2 (5 bases). The CDR3 totals 14 residues. The germline V gene encodes CDR1 LNHDA and CDR2 SQIVND (reference sequence). The V end lost 6 bases, the J end lost 6 bases, and 16 bases lay between the germline ends. The CDR3: CASSRPREGDTQYF. CDR3 sequence (DNA): TGTGCCAGTAGCCGCCCCCGGGAAGGGGATACGCAGTATTTT.

The chain combines TRBV7-9 with TRBJ1-6; D possibly corresponds to TRBD1 (5 bases). CDR1 is SEHNR and CDR2 is FQNEAQ in the germline V gene (reference sequence). The V and J ends lost 5 bases and 6 bases respectively, with 14 bases between them. The CDR3 is 15 residues long. This CDR3 is CASSREGQVNSPLHF. The DNA for the CDR3 is TGTGCCAGCAGCAGGGAGGGGCAGGTTAATTCACCCCTCCACTTT. Filled out from reference TRBV7-9 and TRBJ1-6, the complete variable domain reads DTGVSQNPRHKITKRGQNVTFRCDPISEHNRLYWYRQTLGQGPEFLTYFQNEAQLEKSRLLSDRFSAERPKGSFSTLEIQRTEQGDSAMYLCASSREGQVNSPLHFGNGTRLTVT.

CDR3 DNA sequence: TGTGCCAGCAGTTTCCACCCAGGGTCTGGAAACACCATATATTTT. Its protein is CASSFHPGSGNTIYF. The chain employs TRBV6-1 and TRBJ1-3, with a possible D match to TRBD1 (5 bases). CDR1 and CDR2 (germline): MNHNS, SASEGT. The CDR3 spans 15 residues. V gave up 5 bases and J gave up 1 base, with 12 bases separating them.

The chain joins TRBV29-1 to TRBJ1-5; D unresolved. Germline CDR1 is SQVTM and CDR2 is ANQGSEA. The CDR3 has 12 residues. V gave up 4 bases and J gave up 3 bases, with 7 bases separating them. The DNA of the CDR3 is TGCAGCGTTGGCGGGTACAATCAGCCCCAGCATTTT. This codes for CSVGGYNQPQHF.

J is TRBJ2-2 and V is TRBV25-1, with D possibly being TRBD1 (5 bases). Germline V gives CDR1 MGHDK, CDR2 SYGVNS. This CDR3 spans 16 amino acids. The V gene lost 2 bases and the J gene lost 2 bases, with 12 bases spanning the gap. CDR3 protein: CASSERNRPNTGELFF. In nucleotides, the CDR3 is TGTGCCAGCAGTGAACGGAACAGGCCCAACACCGGGGAGCTGTTTTTT.

The count of this clone is one. This rearrangement joins TRBV5-1 to TRBJ1-3; maybe TRBD1 (5 bases). The V gene's germline CDR1 is SGHRS and CDR2 YFSETQ. Trimming took 0 bases from V and 0 from J, leaving 16 bases between them. This CDR3 is 18 amino acids long. Here the CDR3 reads CASSLGNQGAFSGNTIYF. In DNA, the CDR3 is TGCGCCAGCAGCTTGGGCAATCAAGGGGCCTTCTCTGGAAACACCATATATTTT.

The chain has TRBV3-1 (or the pseudogene TRBV3-2) and TRBJ2-1; tentatively, D is TRBD2 (6 bases). V was shortened by 6 bases and J by 0 bases, with 12 bases between the two germline ends. From germline, CDR1 is LGHDT and CDR2 YNNKEL (reference sequence). CDR3 length: 15 residues. CDR3 amino acids: CASRRTGVSYNEQFF. In DNA, the CDR3 is TGTGCCAGCAGGCGCACGGGAGTCTCCTACAATGAGCAGTTCTTC.

The chain combines TRBV19 with TRBJ2-2; 7 bases line up with TRBD1. The V gene end was trimmed by 5 bases and the J gene end by 4 bases; junction bases not matched to a gene: 4. CDR1 LNHDA and CDR2 SQIVND come from the germline V gene (reference sequence). This CDR3 spans 14 amino acids. CDR3 loop: CASSAWTGTGELFF. CDR3 nucleotides: TGTGCCAGTAGTGCCTGGACAGGCACCGGGGAGCTGTTTTTT.

Only one count was recorded for this clone. The chain combines TRBV27 with TRBJ2-7, with D possibly TRBD1 on 6 matching bases. Trimming took 5 bases from V and 3 from J, leaving 17 bases between them. Germline CDR1 reads MNHEY; CDR2 reads SMNVEV (reference sequence). This CDR3 is 15 amino acids long. Here the CDR3 DNA reads TGTGCCAGCAGTCCAGGGGTTCCCAACTACTACGAGCAGTACTTC. Its translation: CASSPGVPNYYEQYF.

The CDR3 bases are TGCGCCAGCAGCCCGGAGGGGGCCAGGGATGAAAAACTGTTTTTT. As protein: CASSPEGARDEKLFF. The V gene is TRBV5-1, the J gene TRBJ1-4; TRBD1 matches 7 bases. Germline lookup yields CDR1 SGHRS and CDR2 YFSETQ. CDR3 length: 15 residues. V lost 4 bases, J lost 6 bases, and 9 bases stayed unmatched.

This clone was counted between two and nine times. V is TRBV20-1 and J is TRBJ2-3, with 8 nucleotides matching TRBD2. J lost 0 bases, V lost 3 bases, and 5 bases had no gene match. The CDR3 is made up of 15 amino acids. CDR1 is DFQATT and CDR2 is SNEGSKA in the germline V gene (reference sequence). The CDR3 is CSASQAGVSTDTQYF. Written as DNA, the CDR3 is TGCAGTGCTAGTCAAGCGGGGGTTAGCACAGATACGCAGTATTTT.

J is TRBJ1-1 and V is TRBV6-5; the D is unclear. The CDR3 has 13 residues. Looked up from germline, CDR1 is MNHEY and CDR2 is SVGAGI. Trimming shortened V by 5 bases and J by 1 base, and 8 bases separated the two germline ends. CDR3 bases: TGTGCCAGCAGTCGCTCAACGAACACTGAAGCTTTCTTT. It encodes CASSRSTNTEAFF.

The rearrangement uses TRBV5-4 and TRBJ2-3; D tentatively fits TRBD1 or TRBD2 (5 bases each). This CDR3 is 17 amino acids long. The germline V and J ends were trimmed by 0 bases and 2 bases, with 16 bases remaining between them. Germline CDR1 SGHNT, CDR2 YYREEE (reference sequence). This CDR3 is CASSLGGGLLYTDTQYF. The DNA of the CDR3 is TGTGCCAGCAGCTTGGGGGGCGGGCTACTTTACACAGATACGCAGTATTTT.

This sequence joins TRBV20-1 and TRBJ2-7; D call uncertain. The CDR3 sequence is 11 residues long. The V gene's germline CDR1 is DFQATT and CDR2 SNEGSKA (reference sequence). Trimming removed 0 bases from V and 7 bases from J, with 7 bases in between. The CDR3 sequence is CSARDDAEQYF. CDR3 nucleotides: TGCAGTGCTAGAGATGACGCTGAGCAGTACTTC.

V and J are TRBV28 and TRBJ2-3; 10 bases match TRBD1. V lost 5 bases, J lost 2 bases, and 13 bases stayed unmatched. The CDR3 is made up of 18 amino acids. CDR1 and CDR2 from the germline V gene are MDHEN and SYDVKM. CDR3 region: CASSPSPGTGVITDTQYF. CDR3 coding DNA: TGTGCCAGCAGTCCGTCGCCGGGGACAGGGGTTATCACAGATACGCAGTATTTT.

The gene calls are TRBV7-9 and TRBJ2-2; TRBD2 aligns across 10 bases. Germline lookup yields CDR1 SEHNR and CDR2 FQNEAQ (reference sequence). The ends lost 6 bases at V and 0 bases at J; junction bases unmatched: 4. This CDR3 is 16 amino acids long. The DNA of the CDR3 is TGTGCCAGCAGTAAGGGACTAGCGACGAACACCGGGGAGCTGTTTTTT. Amino acids: CASSKGLATNTGELFF.